The clone carrying this T cell receptor (beta chain) was seen ten or more times. Trimming left V 5 bases short and J 1 base short, with 5 bases between. CDR3 length: 11 amino acids. Germline assignment: CDR1 SQVTM and CDR2 ANQGSEA. TCRdb itself ran the RT-PCR reads through MiXCR, one entry per CDR3 protein. The table includes 550,000 to 750,000 distinct CDR3 sequences, 13% to 15% detected once. The sequence derives from a female donor in good health, serving as a healthy control. The chain employs TRBV29-1 and TRBJ1-1; D is unresolved. The source material was memory CD4+ T cells from blood. This CDR3 is CSVYTNTEAFF. The CDR3 DNA sequence: TGCAGCGTTTACACGAACACTGAAGCTTTCTTT.